The 27 T cell receptor beta chains given below trace back to one sample, sequenced in a study of shared clonotypes between healthy human individuals. The protocol was immunoSEQ multiplex PCR, while the TCRdb copy is restricted to in-frame clones and leaves out a portion. The sample records 700,000 to 950,000 clones, about 96% being singletons. CD45RO-negative, CCR7-selected cells formed the naive CD8 fraction, which excluded terminally differentiated effector memory CD45RA+ cells. What was sequenced was naive CD8+ T cells sorted from blood. These TCRs come from a man aged 25 to 40 in good health.

The rearrangement links TRBV2 to TRBJ2-1; 11 nucleotides match TRBD2. This CDR3 contains 17 residues. The germline V gene encodes CDR1 SNHLY and CDR2 FYNNEI. V was pared by 7 bases and J by 1 base, with 9 bases of the junction left unmatched. The CDR3 region is CASTTGTSGLSYNEQFF. The DNA of the CDR3 is TGTGCCAGCACCACAGGGACTAGCGGTCTGTCCTACAATGAGCAGTTCTTC.

The V gene is TRBV4-2, the J gene TRBJ1-4; maybe TRBD1 (5 bases). V shed 8 bases and J shed 5 bases, with 9 bases lying between them. CDR3 size: 12 residues. Germline V gene lookup returns CDR1 LGHNA and CDR2 YNFKEQ. CDR3 in amino acids: CASGRANEKLFF. CDR3 DNA sequence: TGTGCCAGCGGCAGGGCGAATGAAAAACTGTTTTTT.

The chain links TRBV4-1 to TRBJ1-1; 7 nucleotides agree with TRBD1. This CDR3 is built from 15 residues. The J segment lost 6 bases and the V segment lost 0 bases, leaving 7 bases of the junction unmatched. CDR1 and CDR2 (germline): MGHRA, YSYEKL. The CDR3 DNA sequence: TGCGCCAGCAGCCAAGACGGCAGGGGGATGGCTGAAGCTTTCTTT. This translates into CASSQDGRGMAEAFF.

The chain joins TRBV7-2 to TRBJ1-5; no clear D gene. The V and J ends lost 5 bases and 4 bases respectively, with 9 bases between them. The germline V gene encodes CDR1 SGHTA and CDR2 FQGNSA. The CDR3 has 13 amino acids. Here the CDR3 DNA reads TGTGCCAGCAGCCACACAGAAAATCAGCCCCAGCATTTT. It translates to CASSHTENQPQHF.

The genes are TRBV5-4 and TRBJ2-3; TRBD2 matches at 7 bases. Trimming took 0 bases from V and 1 from J; bases not matched to a gene: 8. Germline V gives CDR1 SGHNT, CDR2 YYREEE (reference sequence). The CDR3 covers 17 residues. CDR3 residues: CASSLAGGLAGTDTQYF. In DNA, the CDR3 is TGTGCCAGCAGCTTGGCCGGGGGTCTAGCGGGCACAGATACGCAGTATTTT.

The gene calls are TRBV10-2 and TRBJ2-3, with 8 bases matching TRBD1. This CDR3 has 15 amino acids. V dropped 6 bases and J dropped 3; count of bases not matched to a gene: 8. From germline, CDR1 is WSHSY and CDR2 SAAADI. CDR3: CASRLTGAGTDTQYF. The DNA of the CDR3 is TGCGCCAGCAGATTGACAGGGGCCGGAACAGATACGCAGTATTTT.

This clone was observed once. The V and J genes are TRBV4-1 and TRBJ2-1; 8 bases match TRBD1. After removal of 3 bases from V and 9 bases from J, the junction contained 7 bases not matched to a gene. The germline V gene encodes CDR1 MGHRA and CDR2 YSYEKL. The CDR3 has 14 amino acids. In DNA, the CDR3 is TGCGCCAGCAGCCATCCCGGACAGGGACCTGAGCAGTTCTTC. This codes for CASSHPGQGPEQFF.

This chain connects TRBV11-2 to TRBJ2-1; D is unresolved. Germline-derived CDR1 and CDR2 are SGHAT and FQNNGV. CDR3 length equals 18 residues. V shed 3 bases and J shed 1 base, with 19 bases lying between them. The CDR3 loop reads CASSFVPVRPDSYNEQFF. The CDR3 DNA sequence: TGTGCCAGCAGCTTTGTCCCCGTGCGACCCGATTCCTACAATGAGCAGTTCTTC.

The rearrangement links TRBV4-1 to TRBJ2-3; 9 bases align to TRBD1. With 1 base clipped from V and 4 bases from J, the junction kept 6 bases outside the gene matches. The V gene's germline CDR1 is MGHRA and CDR2 YSYEKL. This CDR3 comprises 16 residues. DNA of the CDR3: TGCGCCAGCAGCCAAGTGGGACAGGGAAGTGCAGATACGCAGTATTTT. Amino acids: CASSQVGQGSADTQYF.

This chain connects TRBV28 to TRBJ2-7; D is unclear. Looked up from germline, CDR1 is MDHEN and CDR2 is SYDVKM. V was cut by 2 bases and J by 2 bases, with 10 bases left in between. The CDR3 has 14 residues. The CDR3 spells CASSLEGIPYEQYF. The CDR3 coding sequence is TGTGCCAGCAGTTTAGAAGGGATTCCCTACGAGCAGTACTTC.

The CDR3 bases are TGTGCCAGCAGCCGCTCCTACGAGCAGTACTTC. Protein: CASSRSYEQYF. The J gene is TRBJ2-7, the V gene TRBV5-6; unclear D gene. V was shortened by 4 bases and J by 0 bases, with 2 bases between the two germline ends. This CDR3 is 11 amino acids long. Germline CDR1 reads SGHDT; CDR2 reads YYEEEE.

The chain recombines TRBV19 with TRBJ2-1; D is unresolved. The CDR3 sequence is 11 residues long. The germline gives CDR1 LNHDA, CDR2 SQIVND (reference sequence). Trimming stripped 4 bases from V and 8 bases from J, with 6 bases between. CDR3: CASSNSDEQFF. The CDR3 nucleotides read TGTGCCAGTAGTAACAGTGATGAGCAGTTCTTC.

This chain joins TRBV7-6 and TRBJ2-7; a possible D gene is TRBD1 (5 bases). The CDR3 is made up of 17 amino acids. Germline V gives CDR1 SGHVS, CDR2 FNYEAQ. Trimming cost V 2 bases and J 3 bases, with 20 bases left between them. CDR3 protein: CASSLFSPNGAIYEQYF. CDR3 bases: TGTGCCAGCAGCTTATTTTCTCCGAATGGGGCTATCTACGAGCAGTACTTC.

The J gene is TRBJ2-3, the V gene TRBV5-1, with TRBD2 identical over 11 bases. Germline CDR1 reads SGHRS; CDR2 reads YFSETQ. V was pared by 0 bases and J by 6 bases, with 15 bases of the junction left unmatched. CDR3 length: 19 amino acids. The CDR3 region has the DNA TGCGCCAGCAGCTTGGCCCTAGGACTAGCGGGCAGGGGTTTGGATACGCAGTATTTT. This translates into CASSLALGLAGRGLDTQYF.

This clone is a singleton in its sample. The rearrangement joins TRBV27 to TRBJ2-3; 7 positions agree with TRBD1. This CDR3 has 15 residues. Germline V gene lookup returns CDR1 MNHEY and CDR2 SMNVEV (reference sequence). The ends lost 8 bases at V and 2 bases at J; junction bases unmatched: 10. DNA for the CDR3: TGTGCCAGCGGCCGAGCAGGACAGGACACAGATACGCAGTATTTT. It codes for CASGRAGQDTDTQYF.

The chain joins TRBV7-8 to TRBJ2-1; D remains unclear. CDR1 is SGHVS and CDR2 is FQNEAQ in the germline V gene. The CDR3 is 11 amino acids. V lost 5 bases and J lost 8, with 7 bases in between. The CDR3 spells CASSVSYEQFF. The DNA for the CDR3 is TGTGCCAGCAGCGTTAGCTATGAGCAGTTCTTC.

A word on this clone: Other nucleotide sequences in the sample specify the same CDR3. The J gene is TRBJ2-7, the V gene TRBV27; 9 bases are shared with TRBD2. J was trimmed by 3 bases and V by 3 bases; bases with no gene match: 3. Germline V gene data show CDR1 as MNHEY and CDR2 as SMNVEV (reference sequence). CDR3 size: 14 residues. DNA of the CDR3: TGTGCCAGCAGTTTGTCAGCGGGAGGCTACGAGCAGTACTTC. Translated: CASSLSAGGYEQYF.

The J gene is TRBJ2-1, the V gene TRBV11-2; the D is unclear. The CDR3 contains 11 residues. CDR1 SGHAT and CDR2 FQNNGV come from the germline V gene. Trimming took off 8 bases at V and 5 bases at J, with 7 bases between the two ends. The CDR3 loop is CASRRDNEQFF. CDR3 nucleotides: TGTGCCAGCCGAAGGGACAATGAGCAGTTCTTC.

This chain uses TRBV5-5 with TRBJ2-7; 10 bases are shared with TRBD2. The CDR3 sequence is 13 residues long. Trimming took 9 bases from V and 6 from J; bases not matched to a gene: 9. Germline CDR1 is SGHKS and CDR2 is YYEKEE (reference sequence). CDR3 protein: CATTGTSDSEQYF. The CDR3 nucleotides are TGTGCCACCACCGGGACTAGCGATTCCGAGCAGTACTTC.

The V and J genes are TRBV7-9 and TRBJ2-7; 8 bases map to TRBD2. Germline trimming cut 5 bases from V and 0 bases from J; bases unmatched to any gene: 12. The CDR3 runs 17 residues. Germline-derived CDR1 and CDR2 are SEHNR and FQNEAQ (reference sequence). The CDR3 region has the DNA TGTGCCAGCAGCACCGCCCCCTTTAGCGGGAACTCCTACGAGCAGTACTTC. This codes for CASSTAPFSGNSYEQYF.

J is TRBJ2-7 and V is TRBV7-9, with 10 bases matching TRBD1. Germline CDR1 and CDR2: SEHNR and FQNEAQ (reference sequence). V dropped 5 bases and J dropped 3; count of bases not matched to a gene: 4. The CDR3 spans 14 residues. The CDR3 sequence: CASSIRTGGYEQYF. The CDR3 nucleotides read TGTGCCAGCAGCATACGGACAGGGGGCTACGAGCAGTACTTC. Complete variable domain (other parts from reference TRBV7-9 and TRBJ2-7): DTGVSQNPRHKITKRGQNVTFRCDPISEHNRLYWYRQTLGQGPEFLTYFQNEAQLEKSRLLSDRFSAERPKGSFSTLEIQRTEQGDSAMYLCASSIRTGGYEQYFGPGTRLTVT.

This clone was seen repeatedly, ten times or more. This sequence joins TRBV10-1 and TRBJ2-3, with a tentative D call TRBD2 (5 bases). The CDR3 is 16 residues long. The germline V gene has CDR1 WNHNN and CDR2 SYGVQD (reference sequence). The V end lost 2 bases, the J end lost 0 bases, and 12 bases lay between the germline ends. In nucleotides, the CDR3 is TGCGCCAGCAGTGAGACAATTGGGGAGAGCACAGATACGCAGTATTTT. Encoded protein: CASSETIGESTDTQYF.

The chain is built from TRBV11-2 and TRBJ2-5; no clear D gene. The CDR3 is 12 amino acids. The germline gives CDR1 SGHAT, CDR2 FQNNGV. Trimming took 6 bases from V and 5 from J, leaving 10 bases between them. In nucleotides, the CDR3 is TGTGCCAGCAGGCGTGGTGAGGAGACCCAGTACTTC. It yields the protein CASRRGEETQYF.

The V call is TRBV5-4, the J call TRBJ2-3; TRBD2 agrees at 15 bases. There are 17 residues in the CDR3. The V gene end was trimmed by 4 bases and the J gene end by 6 bases; junction bases not matched to a gene: 9. Germline values: CDR1 SGHNT, CDR2 YYREEE (reference sequence). This CDR3 reads CASSPGLAGGELDTQYF. In DNA, the CDR3 is TGTGCCAGCAGCCCCGGACTAGCGGGAGGGGAACTTGATACGCAGTATTTT.

The rearrangement joins TRBV7-9 to TRBJ2-1; D might be TRBD1 (6 bases). Per germline, CDR1 SEHNR and CDR2 FQNEAQ (reference sequence). The V and J ends lost 5 bases and 5 bases respectively, with 16 bases between them. The CDR3 has 15 residues. CDR3 in DNA: TGTGCCAGCAGCCCCGGGACAACCAAGAACAATGAGCAGTTCTTC. Its translation: CASSPGTTKNNEQFF.

This clone came up once. The chain is built from TRBV9 and TRBJ1-1, with 7 nucleotides matching TRBD1. Looked up from germline, CDR1 is SGDLS and CDR2 is YYNGEE. This CDR3 spans 15 amino acids. Losses at the gene ends were 4 bases for V and 1 base for J; bases not matched to a gene: 7. The CDR3 DNA reads TGTGCCAGCAGCCCAAGACAGGGTTGGAACACTGAAGCTTTCTTT. It specifies CASSPRQGWNTEAFF.

This chain links TRBV11-3 with TRBJ2-1; D perhaps matches TRBD1 (5 bases). Trimming left V 4 bases short and J 8 bases short, with 12 bases between. Germline values: CDR1 SGHNT, CDR2 YENEEA. This CDR3 is built from 13 residues. CDR3 nucleotides: TGTGCCAGCAGCTCTGGGGCCGACTATGAGCAGTTCTTC. Its protein product is CASSSGADYEQFF.